One sample yielded the 6 T cell receptor beta chains listed below, sequenced in a study of blood T cell repertoires in COVID-19. Sequencing was performed with immunoSEQ multiplex PCR; in TCRdb, only in-frame clones are kept and a portion is missing. The sample shows approximately 470,000 clones, approximately 85% of them seen only once. Sequenced sample: peripheral blood. The receptor set was obtained from a human donor in a cohort sampled during active COVID-19.

This clone was counted between two and nine times. The gene calls are TRBV14 and TRBJ2-3, with a tentative D call TRBD2 (5 bases). V was cut by 4 bases and J by 4 bases, with 15 bases left in between. Per germline, CDR1 SGHDN and CDR2 FVKESK. CDR3 length: 15 amino acids. The CDR3 reads CASSPLLVWADTQYF. The CDR3 DNA reads as TGTGCCAGCAGCCCTCTACTAGTGTGGGCAGATACGCAGTATTTT.

The J gene is TRBJ2-3, the V gene TRBV30; 9 bases match TRBD2. With V trimmed by 0 bases and J by 10 bases, 17 bases remained unmatched. CDR1 and CDR2 (germline): GTSNPN, SVGIG (reference sequence). The length of the CDR3 is 17 residues. The CDR3 here is CAWSVHRVAGASWSQYF. The CDR3 bases are TGTGCCTGGAGTGTACATCGGGTAGCGGGAGCCTCTTGGTCGCAGTATTTT.

This chain joins TRBV5-1 and TRBJ2-5; 7 bases map to TRBD1. Germline CDR1 and CDR2: SGHRS and YFSETQ. The CDR3 has 15 amino acids. Germline trimming cut 0 bases from V and 2 bases from J; bases unmatched to any gene: 4. CDR3 residues: CASSLAGTDQETQYF. Here the CDR3 DNA reads TGCGCCAGCAGCTTGGCCGGGACAGATCAAGAGACCCAGTACTTC.

In its sample, this clone was seen once. This chain joins TRBV19 and TRBJ2-1, with TRBD2 as a possible D gene (5 bases). The germline gives CDR1 LNHDA, CDR2 SQIVND (reference sequence). The V and J ends lost 6 bases and 4 bases respectively, with 16 bases between them. The length of the CDR3 is 15 residues. This chain's CDR3 is CASRVAYRGYNEQFF. The CDR3, as DNA: TGTGCCAGTAGGGTGGCATATCGGGGTTACAATGAGCAGTTCTTC.

A word on this clone: The same CDR3 can be traced to other DNA sequences in this sample. This rearrangement joins TRBV6-5 to TRBJ2-7, with TRBD2 matching over 7 bases. Looked up from germline, CDR1 is MNHEY and CDR2 is SVGAGI. This CDR3 has 13 residues. The V gene end was trimmed by 6 bases and the J gene end by 2 bases; junction bases not matched to a gene: 4. CDR3 coding DNA: TGTGCCAGCAGATCTAGCGGAACCTACGAGCAGTACTTC. This gives the protein CASRSSGTYEQYF.

The chain joins TRBV6-1 to TRBJ2-3; 8 positions match TRBD1. Germline assignment: CDR1 MNHNS and CDR2 SASEGT. The CDR3 is 17 amino acids. Losses at the gene ends were 3 bases for V and 4 bases for J; bases not matched to a gene: 12. CDR3 DNA sequence: TGTGCCAGCAGTGACGGTCTTGGACAGGGAAGGGCAGATACGCAGTATTTT. Encoded protein: CASSDGLGQGRADTQYF.